These 6 T cell receptor beta chains share one sample of origin, sequenced in a study of T-cell memory formation after mild COVID-19 (TCRdb year 2021). The receptor library was made with 5' RACE. This sample was sequenced with an Illumina NovaSeq 6000. In TCRdb, the public reads were trimmed at Q25 with fastp and aligned with MiXCR, with productive beta chains retained. Rows matching on CDR3 protein sequence are summarized as one entry with the most common DNA and genes. The sample has 250,000 to 300,000 distinct CDR3 sequences on record, less than 20% of them singletons. The top ten clones comprise about a fifth of the sample. Sequencing was performed on PBMCs or a T cell subset sorted from them (not recorded which). These receptors came from a man aged 18 to 35 who had mild COVID-19 (a few samples of this study predate the infection). The sample titles of this study are shuffled in the database, so cell type and time point are left out; the donor was told from shared clones.

This clonotype has more than one count but fewer than ten. The V and J genes are TRBV6-2 or TRBV6-3 and TRBJ2-1; D remains unclear. The CDR3 is 15 amino acids. V lost 6 bases, J lost 0 bases, and 12 bases lay in between. CDR1 is MNHEY and CDR2 is SVGEGT in the germline V gene. The CDR3 region is CASRHTFYSYNEQFF. The CDR3 DNA follows: TGTGCCAGCAGACATACTTTTTACTCCTACAATGAGCAGTTCTTC.

The chain employs TRBV9 and TRBJ1-2; TRBD1 aligns across 7 bases. The CDR3 is 16 amino acids. J gave up 0 bases and V 2 bases, and 7 bases lay outside the gene matches. CDR1 and CDR2 from the germline V gene are SGDLS and YYNGEE. DNA of the CDR3: TGTGCCAGCAGCGTGACAGGGACCAGCACTAACTATGGCTACACCTTC. Amino acids: CASSVTGTSTNYGYTF. The whole variable domain, filled in from reference TRBV9 and TRBJ1-2, reads DSGVTQTPKHLITATGQRVTLRCSPRSGDLSVYWYQQSLDQGLQFLIQYYNGEERAKGNILERFSAQQFPDLHSELNLSSLELGDSALYFCASSVTGTSTNYGYTFGSGTRLTVV.

V gene TRBV5-1 combines with J gene TRBJ2-1, with D perhaps matching TRBD1 (5 bases). The CDR3 runs 12 residues. Germline values: CDR1 SGHRS, CDR2 YFSETQ. V was trimmed by 0 bases and J by 9 bases, leaving 7 bases between them. The CDR3 nucleotides read TGCGCCAGCAGCTTGGAGGGGTCTGAGCAGTTCTTC. Translated, it gives CASSLEGSEQFF.

DNA for the CDR3: TGTGCCAGCACCAGTACGGGGACAGCGAACACCGGGGAGCTGTTTTTT. Protein: CASTSTGTANTGELFF. The chain is built from TRBV9 and TRBJ2-2; 7 bases map to TRBD1. The CDR3 is made up of 16 amino acids. The V segment lost 6 bases and the J segment 0 bases; nucleotides outside the gene matches: 8. Germline V gives CDR1 SGDLS, CDR2 YYNGEE.

This clonotype has just a few counts. This chain uses TRBV20-1 with TRBJ1-4, with no clear D. The length of the CDR3 is 11 residues. Trimming removed 5 bases from V and 7 bases from J, with 8 bases in between. The germline V gene has CDR1 DFQATT and CDR2 SNEGSKA (reference sequence). Written as DNA, the CDR3 is TGCAGTGCTGGCCGAGTTGAAAAACTGTTTTTT. Protein sequence: CSAGRVEKLFF.

This clonotype was detected a few times. The chain combines TRBV4-3 with TRBJ2-3; TRBD2 aligns across 14 bases. Germline V lookup: CDR1 LGHNA, CDR2 YSLEER. With 4 bases clipped from V and 5 bases from J, the junction kept 8 bases outside the gene matches. The CDR3 has 17 amino acids. CDR3 protein: CASSRMTSGGAGDTQYF. The CDR3 coding sequence is TGCGCCAGCAGCCGTATGACTAGCGGGGGGGCTGGAGATACGCAGTATTTT.